This entry lists 26 T cell receptor beta chains sequenced from one sample in a study of cytomegalovirus exposure and HLA in healthy donors. The study ran its PCR with 60 Vbeta and 13 Jbeta primers. TCRdb keeps only in-frame clones here, not all; method: immunoSEQ multiplex PCR. The sample consists of around 150,000 clones, 68% of them appearing once. Material: PBMCs. The receptors come from a man aged 25 to 45 in good health and CMV-seropositive.

This clone occurred a few times. V and J are TRBV4-1 and TRBJ2-3; D may be TRBD2 (5 bases). Germline loops: CDR1 MGHRA, CDR2 YSYEKL. The CDR3 is 16 residues long. V lost 0 bases and J lost 2, with 12 bases in between. CDR3 region: CASSQDRELFTDTQYF. Written as DNA, the CDR3 is TGCGCCAGCAGCCAAGATCGGGAACTATTCACAGATACGCAGTATTTT.

The chain is built from TRBV7-2 and TRBJ2-7, with D possibly TRBD1 on 6 matching bases. The CDR3 contains 16 residues. CDR1 is SGHTA, CDR2 FQGNSA, per germline. Trimming removed 3 bases at V and 3 bases at J, with 18 bases between. In nucleotides, the CDR3 is TGTGCCAGCAGCTTGGGGGCTGCGGGTTTTGTCTACGAGCAGTACTTC. Protein product: CASSLGAAGFVYEQYF.

The rearrangement links TRBV25-1 to TRBJ1-2; D call uncertain. Trimming pared 1 base from V and 4 bases from J, leaving 10 bases between. This CDR3 contains 14 residues. Germline V lookup: CDR1 MGHDK, CDR2 SYGVNS. CDR3 region: CASSELGVSYGYTF. CDR3 DNA: TGTGCCAGCAGTGAATTGGGAGTTTCCTATGGCTACACCTTC.

J is TRBJ2-7 and V is TRBV11-3; TRBD2 is a possible D gene (5 bases). The germline V gene encodes CDR1 SGHNT and CDR2 YENEEA. The CDR3 is 12 amino acids. V lost 8 bases and J 7 bases, leaving 15 bases between the germline ends. The CDR3 sequence: CASRGGYGEQYF. CDR3 coding DNA: TGTGCCAGCCGCGGCGGGTACGGGGAGCAGTACTTC. Based on the CDR3 plus reference TRBV11-3 and TRBJ2-7, the full variable domain is EAGVVQSPRYKIIEKKQPVAFWCNPISGHNTLYWYLQNLGQGPELLIRYENEEAVDDSQLPKDRFSAERLKGVDSTLKIQPAELGDSAVYLCASRGGYGEQYFGPGTRLTVT.

The chain joins TRBV7-3 to TRBJ2-7, with 12 bases that match TRBD1. This CDR3 has 14 amino acids. After removal of 5 bases from V and 6 bases from J, the junction contained 5 bases not matched to a gene. Germline V gene sequence: CDR1 SGHTA, CDR2 FQGTGA. CDR3 bases: TGTGCCAGCAGCCGGGACAGGGGGCCTCGCGAGCAGTACTTC. This translates into CASSRDRGPREQYF.

The chain employs TRBV7-9 and TRBJ2-1; unclear D gene. Germline V gives CDR1 SEHNR, CDR2 FQNEAQ (reference sequence). This CDR3 is built from 13 residues. V was shortened by 6 bases and J by 1 base, with 7 bases between the two germline ends. This CDR3 is CASRRGSYNEQFF. DNA for the CDR3: TGTGCCAGCAGGCGAGGATCCTACAATGAGCAGTTCTTC.

The V gene is TRBV6-5, the J gene TRBJ2-3; 7 nucleotides match TRBD1. The CDR3 length is 16 residues. The ends lost 0 bases at V and 3 bases at J; junction bases unmatched: 6. The germline CDR1 and CDR2 sequences are MNHEY and SVGAGI. The CDR3 region has the DNA TGTGCCAGCAGTTACTCCGTCGGGACAGCAACAGATACGCAGTATTTT. Translation: CASSYSVGTATDTQYF.

This clone was picked up a small number of times. This chain connects TRBV10-3 to TRBJ1-2; the match to TRBD1 covers 8 bases. The CDR3 has 12 amino acids. Trimming took 4 bases from V and 8 from J; bases not matched to a gene: 3. Germline assignment: CDR1 ENHRY and CDR2 SYGVKD. The chain's CDR3 is CAISGQGNGYTF. The CDR3 region has the DNA TGTGCCATCAGTGGACAGGGGAACGGCTACACCTTC.

This chain joins TRBV21-1 and TRBJ2-7; the D call of TRBD2 is as the table states it, not checked on the DNA. TRBV21-1 is termed a pseudogene. This CDR3 is 15 amino acids long. The CDR3: CASSSYDGSNYEQYF. The CDR3 nucleotides read TGTGCCAGCAGCAGCTATGACGGGTCTAACTACGAGCAGTACTTC.

The rearrangement links TRBV4-2 to TRBJ2-7; D is perhaps TRBD1 (6 bases). Germline values: CDR1 LGHNA, CDR2 YNFKEQ. The V and J ends lost 3 bases and 7 bases respectively, with 28 bases between them. The CDR3 runs 18 residues. CDR3 protein: CASSQAAGQSELWYEQYF. The CDR3 DNA reads TGTGCCAGCAGCCAGGCAGCAGGACAGTCGGAACTTTGGTATGAGCAGTACTTC.

The chain uses TRBV19 and TRBJ1-2; TRBD1 matches 7 bases. The CDR3 runs to 15 residues. CDR1 and CDR2 from the germline V gene are LNHDA and SQIVND (reference sequence). V was pared by 3 bases and J by 4 bases, with 8 bases of the junction left unmatched. The CDR3 spells CASSIEGGVSYGYTF. For the CDR3, the DNA is TGTGCCAGTAGTATCGAAGGGGGCGTTAGCTATGGCTACACCTTC. Full variable domain (rest looked up from reference TRBV19 and TRBJ1-2): DGGITQSPKYLFRKEGQNVTLSCEQNLNHDAMYWYRQDPGQGLRLIYYSQIVNDFQKGDIAEGYSVSREKKESFPLTVTSAQKNPTAFYLCASSIEGGVSYGYTFGSGTRLTVV.

This clone was seen a handful of times. The J gene is TRBJ1-5, the V gene TRBV5-8; the match to TRBD1 covers 8 bases. The CDR3 consists of 15 residues. Per the germline V gene, CDR1 is SGHTS and CDR2 is YDEGEE. V lost 3 bases, J lost 5 bases, and 7 bases stayed unmatched. This chain's CDR3 is CASSSDRAYYQPQHF. In nucleotides, the CDR3 is TGTGCCAGCAGCTCGGACAGGGCATACTATCAGCCCCAGCATTTT.

The chain has TRBV5-5 and TRBJ2-6, with D possibly being TRBD1 (6 bases). The CDR3 is 15 amino acids. With 7 bases removed from V and 4 bases from J, the gap between germline ends came to 15 bases. CDR1 is SGHKS and CDR2 is YYEKEE in the germline V gene (reference sequence). Written as DNA, the CDR3 is TGTGCCAGCGAAAAACAGGGTTACGGGGCCAACGTCCTGACTTTC. Residues: CASEKQGYGANVLTF.

V usage is TRBV14 and J usage is TRBJ1-1; 7 nucleotides agree with TRBD1. Germline CDR1 reads SGHDN; CDR2 reads FVKESK. There are 14 residues in the CDR3. V lost 4 bases to trimming and J lost 11 bases; unmatched junction nucleotides: 13. CDR3 DNA: TGTGCCAGCAGCCCCGACAGGGAGAATAGTGGCGCTTTCTTT. Protein sequence: CASSPDRENSGAFF. Together with reference TRBV14 and TRBJ1-1, the CDR3 gives the full variable domain: EAGVTQFPSHSVIEKGQTVTLRCDPISGHDNLYWYRRVMGKEIKFLLHFVKESKQDESGMPNNRFLAERTGGTYSTLKVQPAELEDSGVYFCASSPDRENSGAFFGQGTRLTVV.

A few counts support this clone. The chain is built from TRBV9 and TRBJ1-1; 7 bases map to TRBD1. Trimming removed 0 bases from V and 4 bases from J; junction bases left unmatched: 3. Germline V CDR1 and CDR2: SGDLS, YYNGEE. This CDR3 region has 14 residues. The DNA of the CDR3 is TGTGCCAGCAGCGTAGTTCCAGGGGGCACTGAAGCTTTCTTT. Translation: CASSVVPGGTEAFF.

This chain connects TRBV28 to TRBJ2-2, with 7 bases fitting TRBD1. Germline trimming cut 7 bases from V and 3 bases from J; bases unmatched to any gene: 8. Germline V CDR1 and CDR2: MDHEN, SYDVKM. The CDR3 has 15 residues. CDR3 sequence (DNA): TGTGCCAGCACCCTCAGGGGGACCTACACCGGGGAGCTGTTTTTT. Its translation is CASTLRGTYTGELFF.

This clone was counted only a few times. The rearrangement links TRBV5-6 to TRBJ2-5; 7 bases match TRBD2. Germline lookup yields CDR1 SGHDT and CDR2 YYEEEE. J was trimmed by 0 bases and V by 3 bases; bases with no gene match: 5. The CDR3 length is 15 residues. CDR3 residues: CASSSQSGNQETQYF. In nucleotides, the CDR3 is TGTGCCAGCAGCTCACAGAGCGGGAACCAAGAGACCCAGTACTTC.

This clone was seen just once. The chain employs TRBV9 and TRBJ2-3; 8 positions agree with TRBD1. Per germline, CDR1 SGDLS and CDR2 YYNGEE. V gave up 1 base and J gave up 4 bases; unmatched junction bases: 11. CDR3 length equals 17 residues. CDR3 amino acids: CASSVRGYPGGADTQYF. The CDR3 DNA reads as TGTGCCAGCAGCGTAAGGGGATATCCAGGGGGCGCAGATACGCAGTATTTT.

This rearrangement joins TRBV19 to TRBJ2-7, with 10 nucleotides matching TRBD1. J gave up 0 bases and V 5 bases, and 7 bases lay outside the gene matches. There are 16 residues in the CDR3. Germline V gives CDR1 LNHDA, CDR2 SQIVND (reference sequence). In DNA, the CDR3 is TGTGCCAGTAGTGCGGACGACAGGGGGCTCTCCTACGAGCAGTACTTC. Protein sequence: CASSADDRGLSYEQYF. Full variable domain (outside the CDR3, taken from reference TRBV19 and TRBJ2-7): DGGITQSPKYLFRKEGQNVTLSCEQNLNHDAMYWYRQDPGQGLRLIYYSQIVNDFQKGDIAEGYSVSREKKESFPLTVTSAQKNPTAFYLCASSADDRGLSYEQYFGPGTRLTVT.

This CDR3 reads CASGESYGYTF. CDR3 coding DNA: TGCGCCAGCGGGGAGAGCTATGGCTACACCTTC. The chain joins TRBV5-1 to TRBJ1-2; no firm D call. The germline CDR1 and CDR2 sequences are SGHRS and YFSETQ. CDR3 size: 11 residues. V was cut by 7 bases and J by 4 bases, with 8 bases left in between. The variable domain in full, with the rest retrieved from reference TRBV5-1 and TRBJ1-2, is KAGVTQTPRYLIKTRGQQVTLSCSPISGHRSVSWYQQTPGQGLQFLFEYFSETQRNKGNFPGRFSGRQFSNSRSEMNVSTLELGDSALYLCASGESYGYTFGSGTRLTVV.

The J gene is TRBJ1-2, the V gene TRBV7-3, with D possibly matching TRBD1 (5 bases). CDR1 and CDR2 (germline): SGHTA, FQGTGA. This CDR3 has 16 amino acids. V was pared by 0 bases and J by 4 bases, with 15 bases between. CDR3 sequence (DNA): TGTGCCAGCAGCTTAACGGGGGGGACCTCACTCTATGGCTACACCTTC. Amino acids: CASSLTGGTSLYGYTF.

This clone occurred a few times. The chain combines TRBV18 with TRBJ2-7, with 11 bases identical to TRBD1. This CDR3 contains 16 residues. J gave up 3 bases and V 3 bases, and 7 bases lay outside the gene matches. Germline-derived CDR1 and CDR2 are KGHSH and LQKENI. The CDR3 reads CASSPPGTGGYYEQYF. The CDR3 nucleotides read TGTGCCAGCTCACCGCCGGGGACAGGGGGTTACTACGAGCAGTACTTC. Using reference TRBV18 and TRBJ2-7 for the parts outside the CDR3, the full variable domain is NAGVMQNPRHLVRRRGQEARLRCSPMKGHSHVYWYRQLPEEGLKFMVYLQKENIIDESGMPKERFSAEFPKEGPSILRIQQVVRGDSAAYFCASSPPGTGGYYEQYFGPGTRLTVT.

V gene TRBV11-3 combines with J gene TRBJ2-7; D possibly corresponds to TRBD2 (5 bases). Germline assignment: CDR1 SGHNT and CDR2 YENEEA. This CDR3 is built from 17 residues. V was pared by 2 bases and J by 2 bases, with 19 bases between. As DNA, the CDR3 is TGTGCCAGCAGCTTAATCGACTACTACGGACTTACCTACGAGCAGTACTTC. It encodes CASSLIDYYGLTYEQYF.

The CDR3 here is CASSVSPGQKPDTQYF. In DNA, the CDR3 is TGTGCCAGCAGCGTATCCCCGGGACAGAAGCCAGATACGCAGTATTTT. This chain connects TRBV9 to TRBJ2-3; 7 bases match TRBD1. Germline assignment: CDR1 SGDLS and CDR2 YYNGEE. The CDR3 runs 16 residues. With V trimmed by 1 base and J by 4 bases, 9 bases remained unmatched.

The chain combines TRBV6-4 with TRBJ2-1; 11 bases are shared with TRBD2. The CDR3 runs 15 residues. V was pared by 3 bases and J by 5 bases, with 3 bases of the junction left unmatched. Germline V gene lookup returns CDR1 MRHNA and CDR2 SNTAGT. The CDR3 region has the DNA TGTGCCAGCAGTGAAGGGACTAGCGGTCACAATGAGCAGTTCTTC. Amino acid sequence: CASSEGTSGHNEQFF.

J is TRBJ2-7 and V is TRBV2; no firm D call. Looked up from germline, CDR1 is SNHLY and CDR2 is FYNNEI. This CDR3 spans 10 amino acids. Trimming cost V 4 bases and J 7 bases, with 5 bases left between them. This CDR3 is CASSALEQYF. CDR3 DNA: TGTGCCAGCAGTGCTTTGGAGCAGTACTTC.